This T cell receptor (beta chain) originates from a study of blood T cell repertoires in COVID-19. Authors' data handling: Amplification of reference gene primers was used by the study to estimate nucleated cell counts. The assay was immunoSEQ multiplex PCR, and TCRdb's table has in-frame clones only and misses some. V and J calls and clone size are given by that table; D and trimming were obtained from the DNA. The sample lists about 100,000 clones, 70% to 90% occurring once. V lost 1 base, J lost 6 bases, and 10 bases lay in between. The length of the CDR3 is 15 residues. CDR1 KGHSH and CDR2 LQKENI come from the germline V gene.

This chain links TRBV18 with TRBJ1-6; possibly TRBD1 for D (6 bases). The sequencing sample was made of peripheral blood. The sequence derives from a woman aged 60-75 years with acute or convalescent COVID-19. The CDR3 loop reads CASSPLARGNSPLHF. The CDR3 DNA reads as TGTGCCAGCTCACCACTGGCCAGGGGTAATTCACCCCTCCACTTT.